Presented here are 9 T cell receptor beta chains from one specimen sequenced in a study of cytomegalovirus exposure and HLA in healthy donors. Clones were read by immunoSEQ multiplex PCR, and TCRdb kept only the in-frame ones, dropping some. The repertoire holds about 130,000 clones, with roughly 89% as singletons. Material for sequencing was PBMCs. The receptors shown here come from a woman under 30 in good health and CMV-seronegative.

CDR3 amino acids: CASSYNGVSYEQYF. The DNA of the CDR3 is TGTGCCAGCAGTTACAACGGTGTATCCTACGAGCAGTACTTC. V is TRBV6-5 and J is TRBJ2-7, with D unclear. Germline CDR1 MNHEY, CDR2 SVGAGI. This CDR3 is 14 amino acids long. V was shortened by 2 bases and J by 1 base, with 9 bases between the two germline ends.

This CDR3 is CASSFRPSELQETQYF. The CDR3 DNA is TGTGCCAGCAGCTTTCGGCCTAGCGAACTACAAGAGACCCAGTACTTC. This sequence joins TRBV5-5 and TRBJ2-5; possibly TRBD2 for D (6 bases). Germline V gene lookup returns CDR1 SGHKS and CDR2 YYEKEE (reference sequence). The CDR3 loop spans 16 amino acids. Trimming shortened V by 2 bases and J by 2 bases, and 16 bases separated the two germline ends.

This chain's CDR3 is CASRGLAGDSSYEQYF. CDR3 bases: TGCGCCAGCAGGGGACTAGCGGGGGACAGCTCCTACGAGCAGTACTTC. The chain is built from TRBV10-2 and TRBJ2-7, with 14 bases that match TRBD2. CDR1 and CDR2 (germline): WSHSY, SAAADI. V shed 6 bases, J shed 0 bases, and the junction held 4 bases outside the gene matches. This CDR3 region has 16 residues.

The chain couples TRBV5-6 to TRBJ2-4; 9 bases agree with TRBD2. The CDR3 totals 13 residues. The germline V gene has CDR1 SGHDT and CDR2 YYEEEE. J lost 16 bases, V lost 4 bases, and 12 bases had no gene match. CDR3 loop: CASSAGGQGAAYF. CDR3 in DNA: TGTGCCAGCAGCGCGGGAGGGCAGGGAGCGGCCTACTTC.

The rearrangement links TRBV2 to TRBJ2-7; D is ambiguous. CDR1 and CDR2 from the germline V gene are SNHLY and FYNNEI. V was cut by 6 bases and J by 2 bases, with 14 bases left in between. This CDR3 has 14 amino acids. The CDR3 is CASSSPRLTYEQYF. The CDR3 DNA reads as TGTGCCAGCAGCAGCCCCAGGTTGACCTACGAGCAGTACTTC.

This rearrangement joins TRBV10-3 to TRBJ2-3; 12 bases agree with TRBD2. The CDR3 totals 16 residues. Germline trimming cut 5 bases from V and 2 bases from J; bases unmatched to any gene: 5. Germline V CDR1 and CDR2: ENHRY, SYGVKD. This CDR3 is CAISRTSGGYTDTQYF. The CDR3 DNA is TGTGCCATCAGTAGAACTAGCGGGGGGTACACAGATACGCAGTATTTT.

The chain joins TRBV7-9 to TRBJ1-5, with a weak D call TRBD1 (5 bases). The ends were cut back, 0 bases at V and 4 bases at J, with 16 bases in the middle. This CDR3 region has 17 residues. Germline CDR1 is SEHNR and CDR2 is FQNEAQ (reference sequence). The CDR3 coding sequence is TGTGCCAGCAGCTTAGCGCGAATCGGTAAGGGGAATCAGCCCCAGCATTTT. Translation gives CASSLARIGKGNQPQHF.

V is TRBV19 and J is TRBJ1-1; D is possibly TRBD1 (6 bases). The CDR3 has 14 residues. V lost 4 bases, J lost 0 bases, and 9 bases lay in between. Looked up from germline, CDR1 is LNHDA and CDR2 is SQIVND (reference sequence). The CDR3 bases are TGTGCCAGTAGTAGGGACAACGTGAACACTGAAGCTTTCTTT. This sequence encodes CASSRDNVNTEAFF. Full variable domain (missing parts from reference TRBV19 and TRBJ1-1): DGGITQSPKYLFRKEGQNVTLSCEQNLNHDAMYWYRQDPGQGLRLIYYSQIVNDFQKGDIAEGYSVSREKKESFPLTVTSAQKNPTAFYLCASSRDNVNTEAFFGQGTRLTVV.

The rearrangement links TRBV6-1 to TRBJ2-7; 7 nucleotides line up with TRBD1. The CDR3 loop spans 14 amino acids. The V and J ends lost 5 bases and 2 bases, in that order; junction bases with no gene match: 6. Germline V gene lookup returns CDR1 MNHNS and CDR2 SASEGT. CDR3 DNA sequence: TGTGCCAGCAGTCCAAGGGACAGTACCTACGAGCAGTACTTC. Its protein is CASSPRDSTYEQYF.